This TCR beta chain was sequenced for a study of neurological immune-mediated disorders. Synthesis of cDNA was performed by 5'RACE using 10-nucleotide random UMIs. A single record per CDR3 protein comes from TCRdb applying MiXCR to the 5' RACE reads. Of approximately 74,000 distinct CDR3 sequences listed, around a tenth are singletons. This clonotype was observed many times. The sequence came from a man between 45 and 60 years old in good health. The specimen sequenced was PBMCs.

The CDR3 region is CASSLVQSSYNSPLHF. The CDR3 bases are TGCGCCAGCAGCTTGGTACAGAGCTCCTATAATTCACCCCTCCACTTT. This chain links TRBV5-1 with TRBJ1-6; D is undetermined. The germline V gene has CDR1 SGHRS and CDR2 YFSETQ. CDR3 length: 16 amino acids. The V end lost 0 bases, the J end lost 0 bases, and 7 bases lay between the germline ends.